These 3 T cell receptor beta chains share one sample of origin, sequenced in a study of shared clonotypes between healthy human individuals. Clones were read by immunoSEQ multiplex PCR, and TCRdb kept only the in-frame ones, dropping some. The sample yields approximately 350,000 clones, over 65% seen once. Input material: memory CD4+ T cells sorted from blood. Subset denoted: CD45RA-negative fraction. These receptors all come from a man in his thirties or forties in good health.

The rearrangement joins TRBV7-9 to TRBJ2-1; 7 nucleotides agree with TRBD2. The germline V gene has CDR1 SEHNR and CDR2 FQNEAQ (reference sequence). The CDR3 has 18 residues. The junction had 16 bases not matched to a gene; V was cut back by 5 bases and J by 3 bases. The CDR3: CASSRIRGSAGDYNEQFF. Written as DNA, the CDR3 is TGTGCCAGCAGCCGAATCCGGGGTAGTGCGGGAGACTACAATGAGCAGTTCTTC.

This clone was detected many times. The chain combines TRBV19 with TRBJ1-3; D is undetermined. The V gene's germline CDR1 is LNHDA and CDR2 SQIVND (reference sequence). V was cut by 8 bases and J by 0 bases, with 14 bases left in between. The CDR3 sequence is 15 residues long. CDR3 protein: CASGVAGISGNTIYF. In nucleotides, the CDR3 is TGTGCCAGTGGAGTTGCGGGGATCTCTGGAAACACCATATATTTT.

Comments on this clone: Mismatch with germline at one junction end may stem from a read error. The DNA of the CDR3 is TGCGCCAGCAGTTCAGGGAACTGGTACCCTTTC. Translation gives CASSSGNWYPF. The V and J genes are TRBV10-1 and TRBJ2-7; D perhaps matches TRBD1 (5 bases). Germline CDR1 and CDR2: WNHNN and SYGVQD (reference sequence). The CDR3 loop spans 11 amino acids.